A single sample gave rise to the 29 T cell receptor beta chains below, sequenced in a study of CD8 T cells in Susac syndrome. After extraction with the RNeasy kit, roughly 0.45 to 1 ug of the RNA was reverse transcribed using random hexamers. TCRdb reprocessed the immunoSEQ multiplex PCR reads via MiXCR and lists one record per CDR3 protein. The sample carries about 210,000 distinct CDR3 sequences, about 95% recorded once. Sequences were obtained from CD4+ T cells from PBMCs. Receptor source: a human donor with Susac syndrome.

V usage is TRBV6-2 or TRBV6-3 and J usage is TRBJ1-2, with no clear D. CDR3 length equals 14 residues. The germline V gene encodes CDR1 MNHEY and CDR2 SVGEGT. With 5 bases removed from V and 3 bases from J, the gap between germline ends came to 13 bases. CDR3 protein: CASSQSTEDYGYTF. CDR3 coding DNA: TGTGCCAGCAGTCAGTCGACGGAAGACTATGGCTACACCTTC.

V is TRBV4-1 and J is TRBJ1-2; D remains ambiguous. This CDR3 has 13 residues. The V end was cut by 1 base, the J end by 7 bases, with 10 bases between. CDR1 MGHRA and CDR2 YSYEKL come from the germline V gene. The CDR3 protein is CASSQAENVGYTF. The CDR3 nucleotides are TGCGCCAGCAGCCAAGCGGAAAATGTTGGCTACACCTTC.

The chain carries TRBV15 and TRBJ2-3; D possibly corresponds to TRBD1 (6 bases). The CDR3 is 13 residues long. V lost 5 bases to trimming and J lost 5 bases, with 11 bases between them. CDR1 and CDR2 from the germline V gene are LNHNV and YYDKDF (reference sequence). Written as DNA, the CDR3 is TGTGCCACCAGCGGGGGCCGGGTAGATACGCAGTATTTT. Protein: CATSGGRVDTQYF.

This chain uses TRBV12-3 or TRBV12-4 with TRBJ1-1; D unresolved. Trimming took off 5 bases at V and 0 bases at J, with 7 bases between the two ends. The CDR3 covers 13 residues. This CDR3 reads CASSKSMNTEAFF. The DNA for the CDR3 is TGTGCCAGCAGTAAGTCCATGAACACTGAAGCTTTCTTT.

The V gene is TRBV7-2, the J gene TRBJ1-2; 8 bases agree with TRBD1. CDR1 is SGHTA and CDR2 is FQGNSA in the germline V gene. V shed 4 bases, J shed 4 bases, and the junction held 8 bases outside the gene matches. The CDR3 totals 15 residues. The CDR3 DNA is TGTGCCAGCAGCTCAGCCGGACAGGGCGGCTATGGCTACACCTTC. This encodes CASSSAGQGGYGYTF.

For the CDR3, the DNA is TGTGCCTGGAGTGGTCCGGGGACGGCCCTTCCTGAAGCTTTCTTT. It is translated as CAWSGPGTALPEAFF. The chain joins TRBV30 to TRBJ1-1; weak D call: TRBD1 (5 bases). Germline-derived CDR1 and CDR2 are GTSNPN and SVGIG (reference sequence). With 1 base removed from V and 6 bases from J, the gap between germline ends came to 18 bases. The length of the CDR3 is 15 residues.

This chain uses TRBV7-2 with TRBJ2-3, with a possible D match to TRBD1 (7 bases). Germline CDR1 and CDR2: SGHTA and FQGNSA. The CDR3 loop spans 17 amino acids. V lost 4 bases and J 2 bases, leaving 19 bases between the germline ends. CDR3 amino acids: CASSSPMTGRFTDTQYF. The DNA for the CDR3 is TGTGCCAGCAGCTCCCCAATGACAGGGAGGTTCACAGATACGCAGTATTTT.

The genes are TRBV29-1 and TRBJ2-2; 8 bases fit TRBD1. CDR1 and CDR2 (germline): SQVTM, ANQGSEA. Trimming took 7 bases from V and 6 from J; bases not matched to a gene: 7. There are 13 residues in the CDR3. The CDR3 DNA follows: TGCAGCGCAACGGACAGGGCCGCCGGGGAGCTGTTTTTT. Translating gives CSATDRAAGELFF.

This chain connects TRBV18 to TRBJ1-2, with a possible D match to TRBD1 (6 bases). CDR3 length: 14 amino acids. The V end was cut by 5 bases, the J end by 2 bases, with 12 bases between. Germline CDR1 KGHSH, CDR2 LQKENI. CDR3 coding DNA: TGTGCCAGCTCATTTTCTCAGGGGAACTATGGCTACACCTTC. Amino acid sequence: CASSFSQGNYGYTF. The whole variable domain, remainder taken from reference TRBV18 and TRBJ1-2, is NAGVMQNPRHLVRRRGQEARLRCSPMKGHSHVYWYRQLPEEGLKFMVYLQKENIIDESGMPKERFSAEFPKEGPSILRIQQVVRGDSAAYFCASSFSQGNYGYTFGSGTRLTVV.

The count of this clonotype is one. The chain is built from TRBV5-6 and TRBJ1-1; D is unclear. Germline V CDR1 and CDR2: SGHDT, YYEEEE. This CDR3 comprises 12 residues. Trimming shortened V by 0 bases and J by 7 bases, and 7 bases separated the two germline ends. CDR3 residues: CASSLGFFEAFF. The CDR3 DNA sequence: TGTGCCAGCAGCTTGGGGTTTTTTGAAGCTTTCTTT.

This chain uses TRBV18 with TRBJ1-1; D may be TRBD1 (5 bases). In germline, CDR1 is KGHSH, CDR2 LQKENI. The V end was cut by 6 bases, the J end by 3 bases, with 11 bases between. The CDR3 has 13 residues. The CDR3 DNA sequence: TGTGCCAGCTCGCGGAAAGGGGACACTGAAGCTTTCTTT. Its protein is CASSRKGDTEAFF.

The rearrangement joins TRBV7-8 to TRBJ2-2; 7 nucleotides match TRBD1. The CDR3 loop spans 16 amino acids. Germline assignment: CDR1 SGHVS and CDR2 FQNEAQ. Trimming took 4 bases from V and 4 from J; bases not matched to a gene: 9. This chain's CDR3 is CASSSHGAGGTGELFF. The CDR3 DNA reads as TGTGCCAGCAGCTCCCATGGGGCAGGGGGCACCGGGGAGCTGTTTTTT.

The V call is TRBV19, the J call TRBJ1-2; possibly TRBD1 for D (5 bases). V lost 9 bases, J lost 3 bases, and 14 bases lay in between. Germline-derived CDR1 and CDR2 are LNHDA and SQIVND (reference sequence). This CDR3 region has 13 residues. The CDR3 region is CASAGRDDYGYTF. The CDR3 nucleotides read TGTGCCAGCGCCGGGAGGGACGACTATGGCTACACCTTC.

The chain carries TRBV30 and TRBJ1-6, with D maybe TRBD1 (5 bases). The CDR3 length is 16 residues. V dropped 2 bases and J dropped 10 bases, with 21 bases sitting between them. Germline V lookup: CDR1 GTSNPN, CDR2 SVGIG (reference sequence). The chain's CDR3 is CAWSKEQGMTRSPLHF. CDR3 coding DNA: TGTGCCTGGAGTAAGGAGCAGGGTATGACTCGGTCACCCCTCCACTTT. The full variable domain, rest sourced from reference TRBV30 and TRBJ1-6, is SQTIHQWPATLVQPVGSPLSLECTVEGTSNPNLYWYRQAAGRGLQLLFYSVGIGQISSEVPQNLSASRPQDRQFILSSKKLLLSDSGFYLCAWSKEQGMTRSPLHFGNGTRLTVT.

V usage is TRBV7-3 and J usage is TRBJ1-1; 7 nucleotides line up with TRBD1. CDR1 is SGHTA, CDR2 FQGTGA, per germline. There are 14 residues in the CDR3. V lost 4 bases, J lost 4 bases, and 6 bases stayed unmatched. The CDR3 DNA reads TGTGCCAGCAGCTCACTACAGGGGAGCACTGAAGCTTTCTTT. This gives the protein CASSSLQGSTEAFF. Supplemented by reference TRBV7-3 and TRBJ1-1, the full variable domain reads GAGVSQTPSNKVTEKGKYVELRCDPISGHTALYWYRQSLGQGPEFLIYFQGTGAADDSGLPNDRFFAVRPEGSVSTLKIQRTERGDSAVYLCASSSLQGSTEAFFGQGTRLTVV.

The chain links TRBV29-1 to TRBJ2-5; 8 bases line up with TRBD1. Germline V CDR1 and CDR2: SQVTM, ANQGSEA. The CDR3 covers 15 residues. Unmatched junction bases numbered 10, after V lost 5 bases and J lost 2 bases. The CDR3 is CSVSYRQGRQETQYF. The CDR3 DNA sequence: TGCAGCGTTTCTTACAGACAGGGGAGACAAGAGACCCAGTACTTC.

The chain uses TRBV5-4 and TRBJ2-1, with 8 bases matching TRBD2. From germline, CDR1 is SGHNT and CDR2 YYREEE (reference sequence). The CDR3 extends over 15 amino acids. V trimming: 3 bases; J trimming: 0 bases; junction bases outside the gene matches: 2. The CDR3 DNA sequence: TGTGCCAGCAGCTGGGGGACTAGCTCCTACAATGAGCAGTTCTTC. As protein: CASSWGTSSYNEQFF. The full variable domain, its missing parts supplied by reference TRBV5-4 and TRBJ2-1, is ETGVTQSPTHLIKTRGQQVTLRCSSQSGHNTVSWYQQALGQGPQFIFQYYREEENGRGNFPPRFSGLQFPNYSSELNVNALELDDSALYLCASSWGTSSYNEQFFGPGTRLTVL.

The chain carries TRBV7-3 and TRBJ1-1, with D hard to call. Trimming took off 6 bases at V and 3 bases at J, with 17 bases between the two ends. This CDR3 has 15 amino acids. From germline, CDR1 is SGHTA and CDR2 FQGTGA. CDR3 residues: CASSPTGPGHTEAFF. The CDR3 DNA follows: TGTGCCAGCAGTCCCACGGGCCCCGGGCACACTGAAGCTTTCTTT.

V and J are TRBV4-1 and TRBJ1-1, with a weak D call TRBD1 (6 bases). Germline values: CDR1 MGHRA, CDR2 YSYEKL. This CDR3 has 15 amino acids. V gave up 4 bases and J gave up 1 base, with 13 bases separating them. In nucleotides, the CDR3 is TGCGCCAGCAGCCCCCCCCAAGGGGGGAACACTGAAGCTTTCTTT. Translation: CASSPPQGGNTEAFF.

The chain joins TRBV2 to TRBJ2-3; 7 nucleotides agree with TRBD1. Germline V lookup: CDR1 SNHLY, CDR2 FYNNEI. The V gene end was trimmed by 9 bases and the J gene end by 4 bases; junction bases not matched to a gene: 7. The CDR3 runs to 13 residues. In DNA, the CDR3 is TGTGCCAGTTCGACAGGGATGTCAGATACGCAGTATTTT. Its protein product is CASSTGMSDTQYF.

This clonotype was recorded only once. It is likely a read error, because the conserved phenylalanine at the end of the CDR3 is missing. This chain links TRBV9 with TRBJ2-1; perhaps D is TRBD1 or TRBD2 (5 bases each). This CDR3 contains 16 residues. In germline, CDR1 is SGDLS, CDR2 YYNGEE. Trimming took off 0 bases at V and 3 bases at J, with 13 bases between the two ends. CDR3 loop: CASSVGGAVLYNEQFL. The DNA of the CDR3 is TGTGCCAGCAGCGTAGGAGGGGCAGTTCTCTACAATGAGCAGTTCCTC.

This chain connects TRBV2 to TRBJ2-2; D is unresolved. The germline V and J ends were trimmed by 2 bases and 8 bases, with 9 bases remaining between them. Germline CDR1 is SNHLY and CDR2 is FYNNEI. The CDR3 runs 13 residues. DNA for the CDR3: TGTGCCAGCAGTGAATCCAGAACAGGGGAGCTGTTTTTT. It specifies CASSESRTGELFF.

The chain is built from TRBV10-3 and TRBJ1-2; 9 bases are shared with TRBD1. This CDR3 contains 12 residues. Germline-derived CDR1 and CDR2 are ENHRY and SYGVKD. Losses at the gene ends were 5 bases for V and 6 bases for J; bases not matched to a gene: 1. CDR3 amino acids: CAISTGGNGYTF. The CDR3 bases are TGTGCCATCAGTACAGGGGGCAATGGCTACACCTTC.

The rearrangement uses TRBV6-2 or TRBV6-3 and TRBJ1-1; no definite D call. The CDR3 covers 13 residues. V dropped 4 bases and J dropped 5 bases, with 11 bases sitting between them. CDR1 is MNHEY, CDR2 SVGEGT, per germline. CDR3 loop: CASSFPTGTEAFF. The CDR3 DNA follows: TGTGCCAGCAGTTTTCCAACGGGAACTGAAGCTTTCTTT.

This chain links TRBV4-3 with TRBJ2-1, with a weak D call TRBD2 (7 bases). CDR3 size: 16 residues. Germline assignment: CDR1 LGHNA and CDR2 YSLEER. Trimming pared 6 bases from V and 0 bases from J, leaving 15 bases between. The CDR3 loop reads CASRKMGGGSYNEQFF. For the CDR3, the DNA is TGCGCCAGCAGAAAGATGGGAGGGGGCTCCTACAATGAGCAGTTCTTC.

The V call is TRBV4-3, the J call TRBJ1-6; no clear D. V was pared by 0 bases and J by 0 bases, with 12 bases between. This CDR3 is 18 amino acids long. The germline V gene encodes CDR1 LGHNA and CDR2 YSLEER. In DNA, the CDR3 is TGCGCCAGCAGCCAAGATCCCAGCCTTGACTCCTATAATTCACCCCTCCACTTT. It codes for CASSQDPSLDSYNSPLHF.

The V call is TRBV3-1, the J call TRBJ2-7; TRBD2 matches at 8 bases. From germline, CDR1 is LGHDT and CDR2 YNNKEL (reference sequence). This CDR3 region has 12 residues. V shed 8 bases, J shed 2 bases, and the junction held 2 bases outside the gene matches. CDR3 nucleotides: TGTGCCAGCCGGGGGGGGCCCTACGAGCAGTACTTC. Its translation: CASRGGPYEQYF.

The rearrangement links TRBV7-3 to TRBJ2-7; D gene unclear. Germline V lookup: CDR1 SGHTA, CDR2 FQGTGA. V lost 0 bases and J lost 1, with 7 bases in between. The CDR3 is made up of 14 amino acids. The CDR3: CASSLTGKSYEQYF. The CDR3 nucleotides are TGTGCCAGCAGCTTAACGGGAAAATCCTACGAGCAGTACTTC. Full variable domain (missing parts from reference TRBV7-3 and TRBJ2-7): GAGVSQTPSNKVTEKGKYVELRCDPISGHTALYWYRQSLGQGPEFLIYFQGTGAADDSGLPNDRFFAVRPEGSVSTLKIQRTERGDSAVYLCASSLTGKSYEQYFGPGTRLTVT.

The chain employs TRBV4-3 and TRBJ2-7; D unresolved. Trimming pared 0 bases from V and 7 bases from J, leaving 10 bases between. CDR1 and CDR2 (germline): LGHNA, YSLEER. The CDR3 totals 13 residues. CDR3 residues: CASSQDLGWEQYF. The CDR3 DNA follows: TGCGCCAGCAGCCAAGATCTTGGGTGGGAGCAGTACTTC.